Below, 21 T cell receptor beta chains from the same sample are listed, as sequenced in a study of glioma-infiltrating T cells. Using RNA template, CDR3s of TCR alpha and beta were amplified with iRepertoire arm-PCR. TCRdb recomputed calls from the multiplex PCR reads with MiXCR, one row per CDR3 protein. The sample carries roughly 130,000 distinct CDR3 sequences, 24% recorded once. The source material was glioma tissue, nonneoplastic brain tissue, or PBMCs (not recorded which). All receptors come from a human donor with low-grade glioma or glioblastoma, undergoing nonglioma brain surgery, or in good health (not recorded which).

The sample holds a few counts of this clonotype. Being one base from a much bigger clone, this may be a read error. This chain uses TRBV7-2 with TRBJ2-3; D gene uncertain. Germline CDR1 and CDR2: SGHTA and FQGNSA. The CDR3 is made up of 15 amino acids. Here the CDR3 reads CASSSQISSTNTQYF. CDR3 DNA: TGTGCCAGCAGCTCCCAGATCAGTAGCACAAATACGCAGTATTTT.

This clonotype appeared many times. The J gene is TRBJ1-1, the V gene TRBV10-3; D is perhaps TRBD1 (6 bases). Germline V CDR1 and CDR2: ENHRY, SYGVKD. The V end was cut by 6 bases, the J end by 1 base, with 15 bases between. CDR3 length: 15 residues. The CDR3 here is CAIRGEQGRNTEAFF. As DNA, the CDR3 is TGTGCCATCAGGGGGGAACAGGGAAGGAACACTGAAGCTTTCTTT.

The table lists this clonotype with a few counts. The chain employs TRBV12-5 and TRBJ1-1; 7 bases match TRBD1. The CDR3 covers 13 residues. Germline CDR1 LGHNT, CDR2 FRNRAP. V shed 3 bases, J shed 3 bases, and the junction held 1 base outside the gene matches. The CDR3 spells CASGLTGDTEAFF. The CDR3 DNA is TGTGCTAGTGGTTTAACAGGGGACACTGAAGCTTTCTTT.

The rearrangement joins TRBV20-1 to TRBJ2-7; 7 bases are a match to TRBD1. The CDR3 is made up of 15 amino acids. J lost 10 bases, V lost 2 bases, and 17 bases had no gene match. Germline CDR1 and CDR2: DFQATT and SNEGSKA (reference sequence). CDR3 region: CSARPLQGLQETQYV. The CDR3 DNA reads TGCAGTGCTAGACCTCTACAGGGGCTCCAAGAGACCCAGTACGTC.

In DNA form, the CDR3 reads TGTGCCAGCAGCTTAGATCGGGTGGGGGGGGCGAGAGATACGCAGTATTTT. Amino acids: CASSLDRVGGARDTQYF. This chain joins TRBV11-2 and TRBJ2-3, with a weak D call TRBD2 (7 bases). With 0 bases removed from V and 5 bases from J, the gap between germline ends came to 18 bases. CDR1 SGHAT and CDR2 FQNNGV come from the germline V gene. The CDR3 has 17 amino acids.

This clonotype was seen repeatedly, ten times or more. Here the CDR3 DNA reads TGCAGTGCTAGAGCCGGGACAGGGTTTCAGCCCCAGCATTTT. This sequence encodes CSARAGTGFQPQHF. The chain joins TRBV20-1 to TRBJ1-5; 9 bases align to TRBD1. The CDR3 runs 14 residues. Trimming removed 1 base from V and 6 bases from J; junction bases left unmatched: 4. Germline V gives CDR1 DFQATT, CDR2 SNEGSKA (reference sequence).

This clonotype was found many times. CDR3 region: CASSYSTRIQETQYF. CDR3 coding DNA: TGTGCCAGCAGTTACTCGACCCGGATTCAAGAGACCCAGTACTTC. The genes are TRBV6-6 and TRBJ2-5, with unresolved D. Germline lookup yields CDR1 MNHNY and CDR2 SVGAGI (reference sequence). The CDR3 consists of 15 residues. Trimming stripped 0 bases from V and 2 bases from J, with 10 bases between.

This clonotype was observed at least ten times. This chain connects TRBV20-1 to TRBJ2-7, with D unresolved. The V gene's germline CDR1 is DFQATT and CDR2 SNEGSKA (reference sequence). CDR3 size: 11 residues. V was cut by 8 bases and J by 1 base, with 9 bases left in between. CDR3 sequence (DNA): TGCAGTCCCATTCTGTCCTACGAGCAGTACGTC. Amino acid sequence: CSPILSYEQYV.

Ten or more counts support this clonotype. The chain carries TRBV7-9 and TRBJ2-1; no firm D call. The CDR3 has 15 residues. Trimming stripped 6 bases from V and 1 base from J, with 13 bases between. Germline-derived CDR1 and CDR2 are SEHNR and FQNEAQ (reference sequence). As DNA, the CDR3 is TGTGCCAGCAGTCACTCCCCGCAGTCCTACAATGAGCAGTTCTTC. Translation gives CASSHSPQSYNEQFF.

V usage is TRBV3-1 and J usage is TRBJ2-2, with 9 bases that match TRBD2. The germline V gene encodes CDR1 LGHDT and CDR2 YNNKEL (reference sequence). Losses at the gene ends were 3 bases for V and 1 base for J; bases not matched to a gene: 3. The CDR3 runs to 16 residues. The CDR3 DNA sequence: TGTGCCAGCAGCCAGCGGGGGGGCCGGAACACCGGGGAGCTGTTTTTT. Protein sequence: CASSQRGGRNTGELFF.

Only a few counts were recorded for this clonotype. This chain connects TRBV6-2 or TRBV6-3 to TRBJ2-7, with 7 positions matching TRBD1. CDR1 and CDR2 from the germline V gene are MNHEY and SVGEGT. J lost 5 bases, V lost 7 bases, and 8 bases had no gene match. The CDR3 is 13 amino acids. Written as DNA, the CDR3 is TGTGCCAGCAATAGACAGGGTGGCCACGAGCAGTACGTC. It yields the protein CASNRQGGHEQYV.

The rearrangement links TRBV29-1 to TRBJ2-2, with D maybe TRBD2 (5 bases). The length of the CDR3 is 16 residues. Germline V gene lookup returns CDR1 SQVTM and CDR2 ANQGSEA. V lost 1 base, J lost 2 bases, and 14 bases lay in between. The CDR3 DNA reads as TGCAGCGTTGAAGTAGGCGGGCGCCTAAACACCGGGGAGCTGTTTTTT. Protein: CSVEVGGRLNTGELFF.

This clonotype showed up just a few times. The rearrangement uses TRBV20-1 and TRBJ1-4; D is unclear. Trimming pared 0 bases from V and 8 bases from J, leaving 13 bases between. This CDR3 is 14 amino acids long. CDR1 and CDR2 (germline): DFQATT, SNEGSKA (reference sequence). This CDR3 is CSARERSRGEKLFF. The CDR3 DNA reads as TGCAGTGCTAGAGAAAGGTCTAGAGGGGAAAAACTGTTTTTT.

This clonotype turned up a few times. The V gene is TRBV18, the J gene TRBJ2-3; 7 bases line up with TRBD2. This CDR3 is 18 amino acids long. Germline CDR1 KGHSH, CDR2 LQKENI. The ends lost 0 bases at V and 0 bases at J; junction bases unmatched: 9. CDR3 sequence: CASSPPKGGLLSTDTQYF. The CDR3 nucleotides read TGTGCCAGCTCACCACCAAAGGGAGGGCTACTCAGCACAGATACGCAGTATTTT.

In this sample, this clonotype turned up a few times. The chain recombines TRBV3-1 with TRBJ1-1; D is unclear. Germline loops: CDR1 LGHDT, CDR2 YNNKEL (reference sequence). The germline V and J ends were trimmed by 0 bases and 4 bases, with 15 bases remaining between them. The CDR3 loop spans 16 amino acids. DNA of the CDR3: TGTGCCAGCAGCCAAGATGGCCTTACTACCGGCACTGAAGCTTTCTTT. Its translation: CASSQDGLTTGTEAFF.

The chain couples TRBV5-1 to TRBJ2-7; perhaps TRBD1 as D (6 bases). V dropped 0 bases and J dropped 3 bases, with 7 bases sitting between them. The CDR3 sequence is 13 residues long. CDR1 SGHRS and CDR2 YFSETQ come from the germline V gene. For the CDR3, the DNA is TGCGCCAGCAGCTTGGACAGGGACTACGAGCAGTACGTC. Translating gives CASSLDRDYEQYV.

This clonotype was seen only a few times. The chain joins TRBV7-3 to TRBJ2-3; 7 nucleotides align to TRBD2. Germline-derived CDR1 and CDR2 are SGHTA and FQGTGA. The CDR3 runs 15 residues. With 5 bases clipped from V and 6 bases from J, the junction kept 11 bases outside the gene matches. The CDR3 is CASSLMGRGVDTQYF. CDR3 DNA: TGTGCCAGCAGCCTCATGGGCCGGGGGGTGGATACGCAGTATTTT.

This clonotype was detected a few times. The chain uses TRBV2 and TRBJ2-7; D unclear. Trimming took 8 bases from V and 2 from J, leaving 7 bases between them. Germline CDR1 and CDR2: SNHLY and FYNNEI. The CDR3 extends over 11 amino acids. CDR3 sequence reads: CASGLAYEQYV. The CDR3 DNA is TGTGCCAGCGGTCTAGCCTACGAGCAGTACGTC.

This chain links TRBV12-3 or TRBV12-4 with TRBJ1-3; D uncertain. CDR3 length equals 15 residues. Trimming cost V 5 bases and J 0 bases, with 11 bases left between them. The CDR3, as DNA: TGTGCCAGCAGTCCCGGACGGTACTCTGGAAACACCATATATTTT. This codes for CASSPGRYSGNTIYF.

This clonotype has just a few counts. The chain has TRBV4-1 and TRBJ1-6; no clear D. The V and J ends lost 7 bases and 10 bases respectively, with 14 bases between them. Germline V CDR1 and CDR2: MGHRA, YSYEKL. This CDR3 spans 13 amino acids. In DNA, the CDR3 is TGCGCCAGCACCTTAGAACTGGTGTCACCCCTCCACTTT. Translating gives CASTLELVSPLHF.

CDR3 nucleotides: TGTGCCACCAGTGATTCTCAAGTGGCGGCCAAAAACATTCAGTACTTC. It encodes CATSDSQVAAKNIQYF. The chain recombines TRBV24-1 with TRBJ2-4; D uncertain. Germline CDR1 reads KGHDR; CDR2 reads SFDVKD. V was pared by 2 bases and J by 1 base, with 11 bases between. CDR3 size: 16 residues.